The 29 T cell receptor beta chains listed next were all sequenced from one sample in a study of blood T cell repertoires in COVID-19. Sequencing was performed with immunoSEQ multiplex PCR; in TCRdb, only in-frame clones are kept and a portion is missing. The table has hundreds of thousands of clones, under 95% seen once. Sequences were obtained from PBMCs or T cells enriched from blood (not recorded which). Every receptor here comes from a woman aged 18-29 years who had recovered from COVID-19.

The V gene is TRBV3-1 (or the pseudogene TRBV3-2), the J gene TRBJ2-6, with 11 bases that match TRBD2. Germline V CDR1 and CDR2: LGHDT, YNNKEL (reference sequence). V shed 5 bases, J shed 0 bases, and the junction held 6 bases outside the gene matches. The CDR3 has 18 amino acids. CDR3 amino acids: CASSNLAGGRSGANVLTF. Written as DNA, the CDR3 is TGTGCCAGCAGCAATCTAGCGGGGGGCCGCTCTGGGGCCAACGTCCTGACTTTC.

This clone occurred once. This chain joins TRBV18 and TRBJ2-2; a weak D match, TRBD2 (5 bases). The CDR3 has 16 residues. In germline, CDR1 is KGHSH, CDR2 LQKENI. The V end lost 1 base, the J end lost 6 bases, and 15 bases lay between the germline ends. The CDR3 region has the DNA TGTGCCAGCTCACCACAGGCGGAGGTTGGGGCCGGGGAGCTGTTTTTT. It codes for CASSPQAEVGAGELFF.

The V and J genes are TRBV4-3 and TRBJ1-5, with D tentatively TRBD1 (6 bases). The CDR3 sequence is 15 residues long. CDR1 LGHNA and CDR2 YSLEER come from the germline V gene. The V gene lost 1 base and the J gene lost 0 bases, with 7 bases spanning the gap. CDR3 sequence: CASSQGTVSNQPQHF. In nucleotides, the CDR3 is TGCGCCAGCAGCCAAGGGACAGTTAGCAATCAGCCCCAGCATTTT.

This chain links TRBV28 with TRBJ1-5, with a weak D call TRBD1 (5 bases). Looked up from germline, CDR1 is MDHEN and CDR2 is SYDVKM. CDR3 length: 14 amino acids. V gave up 3 bases and J gave up 1 base, with 7 bases separating them. The CDR3 DNA sequence: TGTGCCAGCAGTTTCCGGGGGAGCAATCAGCCCCAGCATTTT. It specifies CASSFRGSNQPQHF.

With regard to this clone: Other DNA sequences in the same sample also yield this CDR3. The rearrangement uses TRBV5-1 and TRBJ1-5; perhaps TRBD1 as D (6 bases). The ends were cut back, 1 base at V and 4 bases at J, with 6 bases in the middle. The CDR3 length is 13 residues. Looked up from germline, CDR1 is SGHRS and CDR2 is YFSETQ. The DNA of the CDR3 is TGCGCCAGCAGCTTGACAGGGAATCAGCCCCAGCATTTT. Translation: CASSLTGNQPQHF.

The chain recombines TRBV5-6 with TRBJ2-1, with 13 bases fitting TRBD2. Germline CDR1 reads SGHDT; CDR2 reads YYEEEE. Unmatched junction bases numbered 13, after V lost 4 bases and J lost 12 bases. The CDR3 consists of 16 residues. DNA for the CDR3: TGTGCCAGCAGCACCCTAACTAGCGGGAGGGCCGGCGGGCAGTTCTTC. It encodes CASSTLTSGRAGGQFF.

This clone was recorded once. This sequence joins TRBV13 and TRBJ2-1, with 14 bases aligning to TRBD2. The CDR3 runs to 15 residues. The ends lost 5 bases at V and 8 bases at J; junction bases unmatched: 5. CDR1 is PRHDT and CDR2 is FYEKMQ in the germline V gene (reference sequence). As DNA, the CDR3 is TGTGCCAGCAGCCCCGGGACTAGCGGGAGCTATGAGCAGTTCTTC. It codes for CASSPGTSGSYEQFF.

The V gene is TRBV6-4, the J gene TRBJ1-5, with TRBD1 identical over 7 bases. Per germline, CDR1 MRHNA and CDR2 SNTAGT. The CDR3 totals 13 residues. V lost 7 bases, J lost 4 bases, and 4 bases stayed unmatched. The CDR3 protein is CASTSQGNQPQHF. The CDR3 DNA sequence: TGTGCCAGCACTTCACAGGGGAATCAGCCCCAGCATTTT.

CDR3 region: CASSSTGKNYEQYF. The CDR3 nucleotides read TGTGCCAGCAGCTCGACAGGTAAAAACTACGAGCAGTACTTC. The rearrangement uses TRBV28 and TRBJ2-7, with D perhaps matching TRBD1 (6 bases). The CDR3 runs 14 residues. Trimming removed 6 bases from V and 3 bases from J, with 15 bases in between. The V gene's germline CDR1 is MDHEN and CDR2 SYDVKM.

The chain recombines TRBV6-5 with TRBJ2-6, with D perhaps matching TRBD2 (5 bases). There are 13 residues in the CDR3. CDR1 and CDR2 from the germline V gene are MNHEY and SVGAGI. V lost 8 bases and J lost 0, with 5 bases in between. The CDR3 DNA follows: TGTGCCAGCGGGAGCTCTGGGGCCAACGTCCTGACTTTC. This encodes CASGSSGANVLTF.

The J gene is TRBJ2-5, the V gene TRBV11-3; D possibly corresponds to TRBD1 (5 bases). There are 13 residues in the CDR3. The germline V and J ends were trimmed by 5 bases and 1 base, with 8 bases remaining between them. Germline CDR1 SGHNT, CDR2 YENEEA. The CDR3 DNA reads TGTGCCAGCAGCAAAGGGGTCCAAGAGACCCAGTACTTC. Its protein is CASSKGVQETQYF.

The J gene is TRBJ2-3, the V gene TRBV19; no reliable D call. The V gene lost 10 bases and the J gene lost 5 bases, with 13 bases spanning the gap. Germline-derived CDR1 and CDR2 are LNHDA and SQIVND (reference sequence). This CDR3 comprises 12 residues. The chain's CDR3 is CATSVVGDTQYF. The CDR3 DNA follows: TGTGCCACTTCGGTTGTCGGAGATACGCAGTATTTT.

This chain joins TRBV19 and TRBJ2-2, with D perhaps TRBD2 (5 bases). V was clipped by 3 bases and J by 4 bases, with 9 bases between them. Germline V CDR1 and CDR2: LNHDA, SQIVND (reference sequence). CDR3 length: 14 amino acids. This CDR3 is CASSILEGTGELFF. The CDR3 DNA reads TGTGCCAGTAGTATTCTAGAGGGCACCGGGGAGCTGTTTTTT.

The chain uses TRBV10-3 and TRBJ2-6; 9 bases line up with TRBD1. CDR1 ENHRY and CDR2 SYGVKD come from the germline V gene. The junction had 8 bases not matched to a gene; V was cut back by 10 bases and J by 4 bases. The CDR3 is made up of 15 amino acids. CDR3 sequence (DNA): TGTGCCAGCCAACAGGGGGCTGGCGGGGCCAACGTCCTGACTTTC. Translated, it gives CASQQGAGGANVLTF.

The CDR3 protein is CAISDQGLGSNQPQHF. CDR3 DNA: TGTGCCATCAGTGACCAGGGCTTGGGGAGCAATCAGCCCCAGCATTTT. The chain couples TRBV10-3 to TRBJ1-5, with D possibly matching TRBD1 (5 bases). CDR3 length equals 16 residues. Trimming stripped 3 bases from V and 1 base from J, with 13 bases between. Per germline, CDR1 ENHRY and CDR2 SYGVKD.

The chain is built from TRBV19 and TRBJ1-5; D might be TRBD1 (5 bases). Per the germline V gene, CDR1 is LNHDA and CDR2 is SQIVND (reference sequence). The CDR3 is 15 residues long. Trimming removed 6 bases at V and 1 base at J, with 13 bases between. The CDR3 DNA is TGTGCCAGTAGATCGGGGGGAGGCAGCAATCAGCCCCAGCATTTT. It codes for CASRSGGGSNQPQHF.

V and J are TRBV5-5 and TRBJ1-4; 7 bases agree with TRBD1. CDR1 and CDR2 (germline): SGHKS, YYEKEE (reference sequence). Trimming removed 3 bases from V and 3 bases from J; junction bases left unmatched: 2. The CDR3 runs 14 residues. CDR3: CASSYRGPNEKLFF. The CDR3 bases are TGTGCCAGCAGCTACAGGGGCCCTAATGAAAAACTGTTTTTT.

The V gene is TRBV29-1, the J gene TRBJ1-2, with 10 bases that match TRBD1. The CDR3 length is 13 residues. V trimming: 7 bases; J trimming: 3 bases; junction bases outside the gene matches: 5. Germline V gives CDR1 SQVTM, CDR2 ANQGSEA. The DNA for the CDR3 is TGCAGCGGGACAGGGGGGGAGGACTATGGCTACACCTTC. Translation gives CSGTGGEDYGYTF.

The V gene is TRBV28, the J gene TRBJ2-7; D might be TRBD2 (5 bases). Trimming shortened V by 3 bases and J by 4 bases, and 10 bases separated the two germline ends. Germline values: CDR1 MDHEN, CDR2 SYDVKM. CDR3 length: 13 residues. This CDR3 reads CASSLGSRYEQYF. The CDR3 DNA reads as TGTGCCAGCAGTTTGGGGAGCAGATACGAGCAGTACTTC.

The chain uses TRBV19 and TRBJ2-3, with D hard to call. Trimming stripped 11 bases from V and 6 bases from J, with 18 bases between. The germline gives CDR1 LNHDA, CDR2 SQIVND (reference sequence). The CDR3 sequence is 13 residues long. DNA for the CDR3: TGTGCCTCCTCTCCGATTATTCGGGATACGCAGTATTTT. Its translation: CASSPIIRDTQYF. Variable domain in full (rest from reference TRBV19 and TRBJ2-3): DGGITQSPKYLFRKEGQNVTLSCEQNLNHDAMYWYRQDPGQGLRLIYYSQIVNDFQKGDIAEGYSVSREKKESFPLTVTSAQKNPTAFYLCASSPIIRDTQYFGPGTRLTVL.

The J gene is TRBJ2-2, the V gene TRBV7-9, with 8 bases lining up with TRBD1. V lost 6 bases to trimming and J lost 6 bases; unmatched junction nucleotides: 6. Germline CDR1 and CDR2: SEHNR and FQNEAQ (reference sequence). The CDR3 sequence is 14 residues long. CDR3 amino acids: CASRNMDRAGELFF. The CDR3 DNA reads TGTGCCAGCAGGAATATGGACAGGGCCGGGGAGCTGTTTTTT.

The chain carries TRBV5-1 and TRBJ2-3; D gene uncertain. Germline lookup yields CDR1 SGHRS and CDR2 YFSETQ. The CDR3 covers 14 residues. The V end was cut by 0 bases, the J end by 3 bases, with 8 bases between. CDR3 region: CASSLAPETDTQYF. The CDR3 region has the DNA TGCGCCAGCAGCTTGGCCCCGGAGACAGATACGCAGTATTTT.

V and J are TRBV5-1 and TRBJ2-5; TRBD2 matches 8 bases. CDR3 length equals 14 residues. Germline loops: CDR1 SGHRS, CDR2 YFSETQ. Trimming took 3 bases from V and 1 from J; bases not matched to a gene: 2. The CDR3 coding sequence is TGCGCCAGCAGCTCGGGGGGGCTCCAAGAGACCCAGTACTTC. This gives the protein CASSSGGLQETQYF.

The J gene is TRBJ2-7, the V gene TRBV5-1, with TRBD2 matching over 9 bases. Germline-derived CDR1 and CDR2 are SGHRS and YFSETQ. The CDR3 sequence is 14 residues long. Trimming at V came to 5 bases and at J to 3 bases, leaving 6 bases not matched to a gene. The CDR3 nucleotides are TGCGCCAGCAGATTAGCGGGAGCCCACTACGAGCAGTACTTC. It codes for CASRLAGAHYEQYF.

This clone was seen a single time. The chain combines TRBV9 with TRBJ2-7; 7 bases map to TRBD1. The CDR3 has 17 residues. V shed 6 bases and J 3 bases; nucleotides not matched to a gene: 18. CDR1 and CDR2 (germline): SGDLS, YYNGEE. The CDR3 sequence: CASIDADRATPHYEQYF. CDR3 DNA sequence: TGTGCCAGCATCGACGCCGACAGGGCCACCCCTCACTACGAGCAGTACTTC.

The chain has TRBV4-1 and TRBJ1-5; 9 bases map to TRBD1. The CDR3 spans 15 residues. Trimming at V came to 2 bases and at J to 6 bases, leaving 5 bases not matched to a gene. Germline V gives CDR1 MGHRA, CDR2 YSYEKL. The CDR3 loop is CASSQPTGGSQPQHF. The CDR3, as DNA: TGCGCCAGCAGCCAACCTACAGGGGGCTCTCAGCCCCAGCATTTT.

The CDR3 protein is CASSLASGGTTDTQYF. The DNA for the CDR3 is TGTGCCAGCAGCTTAGCGAGCGGGGGGACCACAGATACGCAGTATTTT. This chain joins TRBV7-6 and TRBJ2-3; 9 nucleotides match TRBD2. In germline, CDR1 is SGHVS, CDR2 FNYEAQ. The trim removed 0 bases at V and 2 bases at J, leaving 3 bases unmatched. The CDR3 is made up of 16 amino acids. The complete variable domain, with remaining parts taken from reference TRBV7-6 and TRBJ2-3, reads GAGVSQSPRYKVTKRGQDVALRCDPISGHVSLYWYRQALGQGPEFLTYFNYEAQQDKSGLPNDRFSAERPEGSISTLTIQRTEQRDSAMYRCASSLASGGTTDTQYFGPGTRLTVL.

The chain joins TRBV7-3 to TRBJ1-1, with D perhaps matching TRBD1 (6 bases). The CDR3 has 14 amino acids. Germline CDR1 reads SGHTA; CDR2 reads FQGTGA. The ends were cut back, 3 bases at V and 0 bases at J, with 8 bases in the middle. The CDR3 reads CASSFQGMNTEAFF. The CDR3 nucleotides are TGTGCCAGCAGCTTCCAGGGGATGAACACTGAAGCTTTCTTT.

The V gene is TRBV10-3, the J gene TRBJ1-1, with 12 bases aligning to TRBD1. With 4 bases clipped from V and 4 bases from J, the junction kept 7 bases outside the gene matches. Germline V gene data show CDR1 as ENHRY and CDR2 as SYGVKD. CDR3 length equals 16 residues. CDR3 residues: CAISGRDRGLSTEAFF. The DNA of the CDR3 is TGTGCCATCAGTGGCCGGGACAGGGGGCTTTCCACTGAAGCTTTCTTT.